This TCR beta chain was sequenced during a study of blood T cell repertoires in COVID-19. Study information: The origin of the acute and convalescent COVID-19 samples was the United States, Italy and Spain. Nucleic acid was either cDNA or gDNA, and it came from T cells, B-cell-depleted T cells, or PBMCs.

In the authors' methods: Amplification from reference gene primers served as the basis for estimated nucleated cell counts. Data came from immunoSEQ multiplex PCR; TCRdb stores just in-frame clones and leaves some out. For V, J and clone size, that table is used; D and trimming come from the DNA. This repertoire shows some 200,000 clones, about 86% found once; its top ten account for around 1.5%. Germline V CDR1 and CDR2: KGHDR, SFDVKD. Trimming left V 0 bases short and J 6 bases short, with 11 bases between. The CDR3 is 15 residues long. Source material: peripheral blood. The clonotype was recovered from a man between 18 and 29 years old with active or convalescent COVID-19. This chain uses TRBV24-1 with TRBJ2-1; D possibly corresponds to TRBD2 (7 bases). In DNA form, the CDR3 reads TGTGCCACCAGTGATTTGGGGGGCGGGAGCAATGAGCAGTTCTTC. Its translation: CATSDLGGGSNEQFF.